This TCR beta chain comes out of a study of cytomegalovirus exposure and HLA in healthy donors (dated 2017 in TCRdb). About the full investigation: According to an earlier analysis of 587 of the donors, about 179 million T cells yielded some 110 million unique TCR beta sequences and more than 250 Gb of sequence data. To decide whether each TCR beta V gene segment behaved as functional or pseudogenic, an earlier analysis of 587 of the donors relied on high-throughput TCR beta sequencing. Around 300 gigabases of sequencing data and tens of millions of unique TCR sequences were included in an early release covering under 650 HLA-typed donors. Because of strong linkage in the cohort, roughly five DR-DQ haplotypes were treated as single units for association and clustering. Class I and class II HLA loci were covered by the typing at four-digit resolution. In a later genetic analysis, genome-wide SNP genotypes for about three fifths of the 666 donors were used, and that subset was treated as a discovery cohort. The study used immunosequencing to profile the T cell repertoires of several hundred subjects and linked those repertoires to cytomegalovirus serostatus. The number of donors typed differed by locus, with about 620-630 for A, B, C, DRB1 and DQB1, about 500 for DQA1, under 610 for DPA1, and some 450 for DPB1. The aim of the study was to test whether cataloging public T cell receptors could identify signatures of past pathogen exposure. A later analysis re-analyzed previously published TCR beta repertoires from 550 to 700 donors and added high-resolution HLA genotyping to study TCR occurrence patterns. Of the approximately 400 genotyped donors, about 80% fell in the genetic ancestry cluster associated with self-reported Caucasian donors. Donor age, sex, ethnicity and CMV serostatus were compiled together with the repertoire data. To predict cytomegalovirus infection status, the study combined high-throughput TCR immunosequencing, statistical association of individual TCRs with disease status, and machine learning. Among 300 to 450 genotyped donors of the cohort, an average of about 240,000 unique TCR beta nucleotide sequences were sequenced per donor, 15% to 20% of them non-productive. A separate validation cohort of approximately 120 different subjects was used in addition to the roughly 700-subject first cohort. Every discovery cohort repertoire had been produced on one sequencing platform. The later analysis used no new phenotypic data to find candidate immune exposures, relying instead on TCR beta sequences and their occurrence across donors. Results and caveats for the whole study, not just this receptor: Several of the top co-occurrence clusters appeared to be linked to parvovirus B19, influenza, CMV and Epstein-Barr virus, according to a later analysis. A group of highly shared sequence variants was considered likely to be a technical artifact of the sequencing pipeline. A few of the identified cytomegalovirus-associated TCR beta chains were confirmed in vitro to be specific for cytomegalovirus antigens. An association between a missense DCLRE1C variant and V-gene and J-gene trimming of TCR beta chains was found in a later genetic analysis and replicated in an independent cohort. Across donors, most TCR sequences were observed very rarely, whereas some public TCRs were present in many individuals. When HLA alleles, especially DR and DQ, strongly co-occurred, attributing TCR associations to individual alleles was difficult. Only TCR beta chains were sequenced in this cohort, and the absence of alpha or paired-chain data limited detectable features. At a false discovery rate of 0.05, a later analysis linked around 17,000 TCR beta sequences to specific HLA alleles. A further reported finding was that TCR beta sequences accurately predicted the HLA-A and HLA-B alleles for most subjects in the first cohort. Immune exposure information for the cohort was limited to CMV serostatus. Because the 87-base-pair reads could not distinguish some IMGT-functional V segments, including TRBV6-2 and TRBV6-3, those segments were excluded. It was suggested by the authors that the approach could potentially be generalized to other disease states and immunological phenotypes. Presence/absence analyses assumed roughly uniform sequencing depth across donors, an assumption that may not hold. In a later analysis, most CMV-associated TCR beta chains were found to appear HLA-restricted, with HLA associations seemingly driven largely by CMV exposure. Compared with the 666-donor mean, donors in an Asian-associated ancestry cluster had fewer N-insertions in productive TCRs, according to a later genetic analysis. The study listed approximately 150 TCR beta chains as associated with cytomegalovirus. Linkage disequilibrium might explain the correlated functional status among segregating V segments, but an unknown experimental factor could not be excluded. The classifier was reported to diagnose cytomegalovirus status with high specificity and sensitivity in both the original cohort and the validation cohort. Because some donors lacked HLA typing at each locus, the association tests relied only on the typed subset. In a later analysis, HLA-associated TCR beta chains showed more clonal expansion and lower generation probabilities than non-associated chains that were equally common. In an earlier analysis of fewer than 750 of the donors, most TCR beta V segments were observed in productive rearrangements about 87% or about 30% of the time, broadly matching IMGT annotations. Because counts were too low, about 18 rarely observed V segments, including chromosome 9 orphons, were left out of the earlier analysis of over 550 of the donors. A later analysis found that TCR association rates varied across HLA loci, with DRB1 alleles showing the most associated TCRs and HLA-C alleles the fewest.

The cohort comprised 710 or so healthy bone marrow donors. Cohort members were all nominally healthy when sampled, although unrecorded immune exposures were likely present. The donor tested CMV seropositive, placing the donor among the 289 seropositive members of the cohort. A peripheral blood sample was provided by each donor, and peripheral blood mononuclear cells were used for TCR beta sequencing. The Qiagen DNeasy Blood Extraction Kit was used to extract genomic DNA from the blood cell samples. Library generation was performed with the immunoSEQ multiplex PCR assay. For the multiplex PCR, a mixture combining 60 forward primers for TCR Vbeta segments and 13 reverse primers for TCR Jbeta segments was used. The CDR3 region of rearranged TCR beta genes was amplified from genomic DNA by a multiplex PCR assay. The Illumina HiSeq System was used to sequence the amplified TCR beta libraries as 87-base-pair reads. On the authors' methods: A later analysis counted tens of millions of unique TCR beta chains across the approximately 700 repertoires, and some 11 million of these chains were shared by at least two donors. Raw reads were error-corrected and collapsed into unique sequences with a nearest-neighbor algorithm that merged closely related sequences to remove PCR and sequencing errors. CDR3 sequences were aligned to IMGT reference sequences to assign V, D and J gene segments. Each retained sequence needed at least a six-nucleotide match to both a V gene segment and a J gene segment. A rearrangement was called productive if the CDR3 had no stop codons and remained in frame with V and J, and every other rearrangement was called non-productive. Following IMGT convention, CDR3 was defined as the stretch from the second conserved V-encoded cysteine to the conserved J-encoded phenylalanine. The earlier analysis of fewer than 750 of the donors excluded sequences that lacked an unambiguous match to a single V gene segment. An earlier analysis of 500 to 600 of the donors classified V segments as functional when productive rearrangements were above 56.7% and as segregating when the standard deviation between donors was above 5%. A statistical classification framework was developed to diagnose cytomegalovirus status using the catalog of TCR beta chain sequences. V and J gene assignment, in a later analysis, came from comparing TCR nucleotide sequences with IMGT/GENE-DB human TR gene sequences. A later analysis assigned CDR3 sequences and most-parsimonious VDJ recombination scenarios with the TCRdist pipeline. In a later analysis, every TCR beta chain was defined by the combination of its CDR3 amino acid sequence and its V-gene family, and reads without a unique V-gene family were dropped. As a way to deal with suspected cross-contamination and a sequencing artifact, a later analysis dropped hundreds of nucleotide sequences that were highly shared and had low generation probability. In a later analysis, a clonal expansion index for each public chain was calculated from normalized within-repertoire ranks of inferred template counts. In a later analysis, generation probabilities were computed using a VDJ recombination model fitted to out-of-frame rearrangements, and the results were checked against IGoR. In a later analysis, TCR-TCR, TCR-HLA and TCR-CMV co-occurrence was scored with hypergeometric tests, and a repertoire-size bias correction was applied to TCR pairs. False discovery rates were estimated in a later analysis by permuting HLA or CMV assignments 20 times. A later analysis grouped co-occurring TCRs with DBSCAN, adding TCRdist sequence similarity when clustering within HLA-allele-positive subsets. Co-occurrence clustering excluded repertoires with fewer than 30,000 or more than 120,000 public chains, plus five with anomalous nucleotide sharing. Held by TCRdb, this immuneACCESS table contains in-frame sequences only and omits some clones. Under half of the omission traces to an unresolved V gene where checked; the cause of the rest is unknown. The D gene and trimming were derived from the DNA, and the V and J assignments and clone size from that table. The table for this sample shows tens of thousands of clones. 15% of the sample comes from the top ten.

V and J lose 4 bases and 2 bases, and a span of 8 bases separates them. Taken from cysteine to phenylalanine, the CDR3 has 13 residues. CDR3 DNA only is kept here, 39 bases in frame from base 1. Reading the germline V gene (reference sequence) gives CDR1 LNHDA and CDR2 SQIVND. About this clone: It has no known antigen specificity.

This sequence was found in a man aged 50-59 years in good health and CMV-seropositive. The chain was built from TRBV19 and TRBJ2-5; the D gene is unclear. The sample comprised PBMCs. The DNA sequence is as follows: TGTGCCAGTAGTAGGGCATATCAAGAGACCCAGTACTTC. Translated, it reads CASSRAYQETQYF. The reference TRBV19 and TRBJ2-5 proteins fill in what lies around the CDR3, so the full variable domain reads DGGITQSPKYLFRKEGQNVTLSCEQNLNHDAMYWYRQDPGQGLRLIYYSQIVNDFQKGDIAEGYSVSREKKESFPLTVTSAQKNPTAFYLCASSRAYQETQYFGPGTRLLVL.